The clone carrying this T cell receptor (beta chain) was detected ten times or more. The antigen is unknown. PBMCs stemmed from 10 ml fresh peripheral blood. TCR beta CDR3 regions were amplified from RNA. The HTBI set primed first-round TCR CDR3 RT-PCR. TCRdb processed the multiplex PCR reads anew with MiXCR; each CDR3 protein has one entry. Of about 420,000 distinct CDR3 sequences in the sample, 15% to 19% were seen once. CDR3 length: 16 residues. Germline assignment: CDR1 MNHEY and CDR2 SMNVEV (reference sequence). The junction had 7 bases not matched to a gene; V was cut back by 3 bases and J by 1 base. This entry comes from a study of T cells in Graves' hyperthyroidism and ophthalmopathy. Study-wide context: Peripheral blood was taken when the disease was first diagnosed, before any treatment began.

Study-wide points: In simple terms, a model built on 13 V-J features told ophthalmopathy apart from stable hyperthyroidism.

Sequenced input: blood. This sequence was found in a woman under 30 with Graves' hyperthyroidism. This chain uses TRBV27 with TRBJ2-5; 8 bases line up with TRBD2. The CDR3 loop is CASSFHWREAQETQYF. CDR3 nucleotides: TGTGCCAGCAGTTTCCATTGGCGGGAGGCCCAAGAGACCCAGTACTTC.